This T cell receptor (beta chain) originates from a study of T cell responses to AZD1222 COVID-19 vaccine. The CDR3 spans 13 residues. Germline lookup yields CDR1 MNHEY and CDR2 SVGAGI. Deletions cut 2 bases from V and 1 base from J, with 6 bases between. TCRdb keeps only in-frame clones here, not all; method: immunoSEQ multiplex PCR. Seen here are fewer than 150,000 clones, 75% to 90% observed once, and the top ten hold 6% to 8.5%. This clone has only a few counts. The sequences come from peripheral blood, collected 28 days after the second AZD1222 dose. The clonotype comes from an adult who received the AZD1222 COVID-19 vaccine. This sequence joins TRBV6-5 and TRBJ2-7; no definite D call. The CDR3 spells CASSYGDSYEQYF. In DNA, the CDR3 is TGTGCCAGCAGTTACGGGGATTCCTACGAGCAGTACTTC.